The 18 T cell receptor beta chains reported below all come from one sample, sequenced in a study of shared clonotypes between healthy human individuals. Sequencing used immunoSEQ multiplex PCR; TCRdb keeps in-frame clones, though not all of them. The data show about 1.5 million clones, approximately 97% seen once. The sequencing input was naive CD4+ T cells sorted from blood. As to subset: CD45RA+ positively selected. The receptors derive from a man aged 30 to 45 in good health.

The chain combines TRBV29-1 with TRBJ1-1, with a weak D call TRBD1 (6 bases). Germline-derived CDR1 and CDR2 are SQVTM and ANQGSEA. Trimming pared 6 bases from V and 1 base from J, leaving 12 bases between. CDR3 length: 13 residues. This chain's CDR3 is CSVRGGWNTEAFF. In DNA form, the CDR3 reads TGCAGCGTCCGGGGGGGCTGGAACACTGAAGCTTTCTTT.

The gene calls are TRBV7-9 and TRBJ2-7; 9 bases agree with TRBD2. The ends lost 7 bases at V and 2 bases at J; junction bases unmatched: 3. CDR1 is SEHNR, CDR2 FQNEAQ, per germline (reference sequence). This CDR3 has 13 residues. The CDR3 nucleotides read TGTGCCAGCAAGCTAGCGGGGACCTACGAGCAGTACTTC. Protein: CASKLAGTYEQYF.

CDR3 nucleotide sequence: TGCGCCAGCAGCTTGGTCGGGCAGGGTGGCCACGAGCAGTACTTC. It encodes CASSLVGQGGHEQYF. The chain combines TRBV5-1 with TRBJ2-7, with D perhaps TRBD1 (5 bases). Germline V lookup: CDR1 SGHRS, CDR2 YFSETQ. The CDR3 is 15 amino acids. Trimming removed 0 bases from V and 5 bases from J, with 15 bases in between.

The rearrangement joins TRBV27 to TRBJ2-7, with a tentative D call TRBD2 (6 bases). V shed 10 bases and J shed 1 base, with 14 bases lying between them. There are 13 residues in the CDR3. Germline CDR1 is MNHEY and CDR2 is SMNVEV (reference sequence). The CDR3 DNA sequence: TGTGCCACTCGACTTAGCGGTTCCTACGAGCAGTACTTC. Translated, it gives CATRLSGSYEQYF.

This chain links TRBV27 with TRBJ2-3; 9 bases are a match to TRBD1. Germline V lookup: CDR1 MNHEY, CDR2 SMNVEV (reference sequence). There are 15 residues in the CDR3. V gave up 5 bases and J gave up 9 bases; unmatched junction bases: 12. CDR3 sequence reads: CASSTGTGPFPTQYF. CDR3 nucleotides: TGTGCCAGCAGTACCGGGACAGGGCCCTTCCCGACGCAGTATTTT.

This chain uses TRBV9 with TRBJ2-7; a possible D gene is TRBD2 (6 bases). V lost 3 bases to trimming and J lost 3 bases, with 10 bases between them. The CDR3 sequence is 13 residues long. In germline, CDR1 is SGDLS, CDR2 YYNGEE. CDR3 sequence: CASSGTGVYEQYF. The CDR3 DNA follows: TGTGCCAGCAGCGGGACGGGAGTCTACGAGCAGTACTTC. Based on the CDR3 plus reference TRBV9 and TRBJ2-7, the full variable domain is DSGVTQTPKHLITATGQRVTLRCSPRSGDLSVYWYQQSLDQGLQFLIQYYNGEERAKGNILERFSAQQFPDLHSELNLSSLELGDSALYFCASSGTGVYEQYFGPGTRLTVT.

The chain joins TRBV27 to TRBJ2-7, with TRBD2 identical over 10 bases. The CDR3 runs to 16 residues. Germline lookup yields CDR1 MNHEY and CDR2 SMNVEV (reference sequence). V dropped 7 bases and J dropped 2; count of bases not matched to a gene: 11. The CDR3 loop is CASTPGAGGSAYEQYF. The CDR3 coding sequence is TGTGCCAGCACCCCGGGAGCGGGAGGGTCCGCCTACGAGCAGTACTTC.

The rearrangement joins TRBV28 to TRBJ2-1, with a weak D call TRBD1 (7 bases). CDR3 length: 18 amino acids. Germline V CDR1 and CDR2: MDHEN, SYDVKM. The V end lost 3 bases, the J end lost 5 bases, and 23 bases lay between the germline ends. CDR3 sequence (DNA): TGTGCCAGCAGTTTCGGGCAGGGGGGTACATGGTCGAACAATGAGCAGTTCTTC. Protein product: CASSFGQGGTWSNNEQFF.

The gene calls are TRBV2 and TRBJ2-5; 10 bases map to TRBD1. The CDR3 sequence is 15 residues long. Germline V gene data show CDR1 as SNHLY and CDR2 as FYNNEI. V shed 6 bases and J 6 bases; nucleotides not matched to a gene: 10. CDR3 sequence reads: CASRDTTGGAKTQYF. CDR3 nucleotides: TGTGCCAGCAGAGATACGACAGGGGGCGCGAAGACCCAGTACTTC.

The chain recombines TRBV28 with TRBJ2-2; 10 bases align to TRBD1. CDR3 length equals 17 residues. The junction had 14 bases not matched to a gene; V was cut back by 7 bases and J by 6 bases. Germline V gene sequence: CDR1 MDHEN, CDR2 SYDVKM. The CDR3 nucleotides read TGTGCCAGCACAGCCTCGGCCGGGGACAGGGGCGCCGGGGAGCTGTTTTTT. Translated, it gives CASTASAGDRGAGELFF.

V gene TRBV5-4 combines with J gene TRBJ2-7, with 9 positions matching TRBD2. In germline, CDR1 is SGHNT, CDR2 YYREEE (reference sequence). The V and J ends lost 4 bases and 2 bases, in that order; junction bases with no gene match: 10. The CDR3 sequence is 16 residues long. The chain's CDR3 is CASSRLLAGSAYEQYF. The DNA of the CDR3 is TGTGCCAGCAGCCGATTACTAGCGGGTTCGGCCTACGAGCAGTACTTC.

Only one count was recorded for this clone. The chain is built from TRBV18 and TRBJ2-7; 8 bases line up with TRBD2. CDR1 and CDR2 (germline): KGHSH, LQKENI. The CDR3 is 15 amino acids. The junction had 5 bases not matched to a gene; V was cut back by 2 bases and J by 2 bases. The CDR3 coding sequence is TGTGCCAGCTCACCAGCGGGACTAGGGACCTACGAGCAGTACTTC. As protein: CASSPAGLGTYEQYF.

Only one count was recorded for this clone. The chain employs TRBV6-1 and TRBJ2-3; no clear D gene. The germline CDR1 and CDR2 sequences are MNHNS and SASEGT. This CDR3 has 14 amino acids. V was cut by 4 bases and J by 2 bases, with 10 bases left in between. CDR3 amino acids: CASSVADLTDTQYF. The DNA of the CDR3 is TGTGCCAGCAGTGTGGCGGACCTCACAGATACGCAGTATTTT.

The V call is TRBV27, the J call TRBJ1-5; TRBD1 matches at 7 bases. V dropped 4 bases and J dropped 6; count of bases not matched to a gene: 15. Germline CDR1 reads MNHEY; CDR2 reads SMNVEV (reference sequence). CDR3 length: 17 amino acids. The CDR3 DNA is TGTGCCAGCAGTTCCTTATTTCGGGGGGACAGCGGTCAGCCCCAGCATTTT. Protein product: CASSSLFRGDSGQPQHF.

The rearrangement joins TRBV9 to TRBJ2-2; 7 nucleotides agree with TRBD1. Germline V lookup: CDR1 SGDLS, CDR2 YYNGEE. The CDR3 runs to 14 residues. The V and J ends lost 0 bases and 7 bases, in that order; junction bases with no gene match: 3. This chain's CDR3 is CASSVEGGGGELFF. As DNA, the CDR3 is TGTGCCAGCAGCGTAGAAGGGGGCGGCGGGGAGCTGTTTTTT.

Comment on this clone: Other DNA sequences from this sample encode an identical CDR3 as well. This chain joins TRBV5-1 and TRBJ1-5; maybe TRBD1 (5 bases). Per the germline V gene, CDR1 is SGHRS and CDR2 is YFSETQ. The CDR3 consists of 14 residues. The germline V and J ends were trimmed by 4 bases and 1 base, with 9 bases remaining between them. CDR3 amino acids: CASSPGTSNQPQHF. The DNA of the CDR3 is TGCGCCAGCAGCCCGGGGACGAGCAATCAGCCCCAGCATTTT.

The chain recombines TRBV10-1 with TRBJ2-3; TRBD1 agrees at 10 bases. The V segment lost 2 bases and the J segment 3 bases; nucleotides outside the gene matches: 2. Germline CDR1 is WNHNN and CDR2 is SYGVQD (reference sequence). CDR3 length: 15 amino acids. In DNA, the CDR3 is TGCGCCAGCAGTGAGGGGACAGGGGAAACAGATACGCAGTATTTT. It encodes CASSEGTGETDTQYF.

The chain couples TRBV2 to TRBJ2-5; D is ambiguous. The V gene lost 7 bases and the J gene lost 2 bases, with 8 bases spanning the gap. CDR1 and CDR2 from the germline V gene are SNHLY and FYNNEI. The CDR3 sequence is 12 residues long. CDR3 amino acids: CASKPRQETQYF. DNA of the CDR3: TGTGCCAGCAAACCTAGACAAGAGACCCAGTACTTC.